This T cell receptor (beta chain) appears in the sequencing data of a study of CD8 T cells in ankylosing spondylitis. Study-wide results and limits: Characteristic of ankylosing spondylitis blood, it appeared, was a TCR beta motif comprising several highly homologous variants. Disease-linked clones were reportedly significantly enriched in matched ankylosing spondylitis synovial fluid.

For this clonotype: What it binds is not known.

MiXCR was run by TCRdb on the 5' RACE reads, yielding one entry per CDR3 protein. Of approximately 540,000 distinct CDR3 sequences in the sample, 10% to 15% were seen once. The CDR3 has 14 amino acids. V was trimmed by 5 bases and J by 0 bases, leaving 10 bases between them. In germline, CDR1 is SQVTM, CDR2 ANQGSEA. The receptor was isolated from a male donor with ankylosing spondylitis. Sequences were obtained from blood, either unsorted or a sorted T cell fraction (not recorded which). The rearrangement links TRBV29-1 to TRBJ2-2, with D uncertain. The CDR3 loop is CSVLGIANTGELFF. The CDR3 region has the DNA TGCAGCGTTTTGGGGATCGCGAACACCGGGGAGCTGTTTTTT.